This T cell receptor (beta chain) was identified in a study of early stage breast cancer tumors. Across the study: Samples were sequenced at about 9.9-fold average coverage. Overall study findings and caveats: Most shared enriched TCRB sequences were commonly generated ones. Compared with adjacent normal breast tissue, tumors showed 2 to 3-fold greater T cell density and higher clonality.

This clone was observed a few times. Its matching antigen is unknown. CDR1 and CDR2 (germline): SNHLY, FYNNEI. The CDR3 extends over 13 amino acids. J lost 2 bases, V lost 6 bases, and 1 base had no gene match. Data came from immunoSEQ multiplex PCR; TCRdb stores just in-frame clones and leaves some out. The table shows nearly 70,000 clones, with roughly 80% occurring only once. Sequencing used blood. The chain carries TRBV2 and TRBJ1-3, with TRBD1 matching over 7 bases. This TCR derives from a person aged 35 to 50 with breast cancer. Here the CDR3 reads CASRQGTGNTIYF. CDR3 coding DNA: TGTGCCAGCAGACAGGGGACTGGAAACACCATATATTTT.